The 30 T cell receptor beta chains listed next were all sequenced from one sample in a study of kidney transplant recipient with SARS-CoV-2 infection. A single record per CDR3 protein comes from TCRdb applying MiXCR to the reads. The top ten hold roughly 7% of the sample, which has about 250,000 distinct CDR3 sequences, around 26% seen once. The sample consisted of a blood sample, taken at baseline and around day 120 from a kidney transplant recipient. The receptors were sampled from a male patient between 25 and 39 years old who had COVID-19 and was a kidney transplant recipient. Among the T cells, some may be from the graft donor.

This clonotype was seen ten or more times. The genes are TRBV5-6 and TRBJ1-2; D remains unclear. The CDR3 runs 11 residues. The ends were cut back, 5 bases at V and 8 bases at J, with 10 bases in the middle. CDR1 and CDR2 (germline): SGHDT, YYEEEE. The CDR3 DNA is TGTGCCAGCAGTACCCTCATGGGCTACACCTTC. This sequence encodes CASSTLMGYTF.

This clonotype was counted many times. This chain links TRBV11-1 with TRBJ1-6; D is uncertain. Per the germline V gene, CDR1 is SGHAT and CDR2 is FQDESV (reference sequence). The CDR3 totals 15 residues. Trimming removed 5 bases at V and 6 bases at J, with 14 bases between. The CDR3 nucleotides read TGTGCCAGCAGCCCTCTACTGGGAGGTAATTCACCCCTCCACTTT. It translates to CASSPLLGGNSPLHF.

The chain has TRBV16 and TRBJ1-2, with D uncertain. Trimming took off 5 bases at V and 4 bases at J, with 23 bases between the two ends. This CDR3 has 17 amino acids. Per the germline V gene, CDR1 is KGHSY and CDR2 is FQNENV. The DNA for the CDR3 is TGTGCCAGCAGCGTCTGGTTGGTCGTTAGAAAGACCTATGGCTACACCTTC. Its protein is CASSVWLVVRKTYGYTF.

This clonotype was counted at least ten times. The V gene is TRBV6-2 or TRBV6-3, the J gene TRBJ2-5; TRBD2 matches at 11 bases. CDR1 and CDR2 (germline): MNHEY, SVGEGT. V shed 4 bases and J 4 bases; nucleotides not matched to a gene: 14. The CDR3 length is 18 residues. This chain's CDR3 is CASSSITLAGEGLETQYF. DNA for the CDR3: TGTGCCAGCAGTTCCATCACACTAGCGGGAGAAGGGTTAGAGACCCAGTACTTC.

The sample holds one count of this clonotype. Since a much larger clone is just one base distant, this may be a read error. The conserved closing phenylalanine or tryptophan is absent in this CDR3, likely reflecting a read error. The chain has TRBV20-1 and TRBJ2-1; TRBD1 aligns across 8 bases. CDR3 length: 12 residues. Trimming took 6 bases from V and 8 from J; bases not matched to a gene: 6. Germline-derived CDR1 and CDR2 are DFQATT and SNEGSKA (reference sequence). For the CDR3, the DNA is TGCAGTGCGAGCAGGGGGCGAGATGAGCAGTTCTGC. It translates to CSASRGRDEQFC.

The chain has TRBV12-3 or TRBV12-4 and TRBJ2-3, with 9 bases lining up with TRBD2. Unmatched junction bases numbered 17, after V lost 6 bases and J lost 1 base. The CDR3 sequence is 19 residues long. In DNA form, the CDR3 reads TGTGCCAGCAGCCCATTGGGGGGGGTAGCGGGAGCCGGCACAGATACGCAGTATTTT. Translating it yields CASSPLGGVAGAGTDTQYF.

Comments on this clonotype: A far larger clone is just one base off, so this is likely a read error. This chain joins TRBV6-5 and TRBJ1-2; D is uncertain. In germline, CDR1 is MNHEY, CDR2 SVGAGI. The CDR3 has 17 amino acids. The CDR3 DNA is TGTGCCGGCAGTGTAGGTTTGGAATGTAGAAAGACCTATGGCTACACCTTC. Protein sequence: CAGSVGLECRKTYGYTF.

Worth noting for this clonotype: This sequence may be a read error, since a much larger clone differs from it by one base. The gene calls are TRBV6-2 or TRBV6-3 and TRBJ2-1; the match to TRBD2 covers 9 bases. This CDR3 has 18 residues. Germline V lookup: CDR1 MNHEY, CDR2 SVGEGT. CDR3 bases: TGTGCCAGCAGTTACTCTGGGACTAGCTACAGCTCCTACAATGAGCGGTTCTTC. This translates into CASSYSGTSYSSYNERFF.

This clonotype was seen at least ten times. V is TRBV19 and J is TRBJ2-3, with TRBD1 identical over 8 bases. Per germline, CDR1 LNHDA and CDR2 SQIVND (reference sequence). The CDR3 consists of 15 residues. V lost 2 bases to trimming and J lost 4 bases; unmatched junction nucleotides: 5. CDR3 protein: CASSIRRGHPDTQYF. In DNA form, the CDR3 reads TGTGCCAGTAGTATACGCAGGGGGCACCCAGATACGCAGTATTTT.

This clonotype was found a few times. The chain links TRBV12-3 or TRBV12-4 to TRBJ1-1; D unresolved. The CDR3 has 13 residues. V was shortened by 3 bases and J by 3 bases, with 8 bases between the two germline ends. The CDR3 DNA sequence: TGTGCCAGCAGTTTGATGCGGGACACTGAAGCTTTCTTT. Its translation: CASSLMRDTEAFF.

This clonotype was recorded many times. The gene calls are TRBV5-4 and TRBJ1-1, with D perhaps TRBD1 (5 bases). The germline gives CDR1 SGHNT, CDR2 YYREEE (reference sequence). The V gene lost 0 bases and the J gene lost 1 base, with 16 bases spanning the gap. This CDR3 has 17 amino acids. DNA for the CDR3: TGTGCCAGCAGCTTGGCCCTAGGGGAGGGTAAGAACACTGAAGCTTTCTTT. Residues: CASSLALGEGKNTEAFF. Using reference TRBV5-4 and TRBJ1-1 for the parts outside the CDR3, the full variable domain is ETGVTQSPTHLIKTRGQQVTLRCSSQSGHNTVSWYQQALGQGPQFIFQYYREEENGRGNFPPRFSGLQFPNYSSELNVNALELDDSALYLCASSLALGEGKNTEAFFGQGTRLTVV.

A word on this clonotype: This sequence may be a read error, since a much larger clone differs from it by one base. The chain couples TRBV5-1 to TRBJ2-7, with D unresolved. The CDR3 runs to 13 residues. The germline CDR1 and CDR2 sequences are SGHRS and YFSETQ. CDR3 region: CASSLQRSYERYF. CDR3 bases: TGCGCCAGCAGCTTGCAGCGTTCCTACGAGCGGTACTTC.

This clonotype was detected many times. This sequence joins TRBV9 and TRBJ2-7; 10 nucleotides agree with TRBD1. The CDR3 has 14 amino acids. After removal of 3 bases from V and 7 bases from J, the junction contained 7 bases not matched to a gene. Germline V gene lookup returns CDR1 SGDLS and CDR2 YYNGEE. CDR3 loop: CASSARQGAREQYF. In nucleotides, the CDR3 is TGTGCCAGCAGCGCCCGACAGGGGGCGCGTGAGCAGTACTTC.

This clonotype has at least ten counts. The gene calls are TRBV16 and TRBJ1-2, with D perhaps matching TRBD1 (5 bases). Germline V lookup: CDR1 KGHSY, CDR2 FQNENV. There are 17 residues in the CDR3. V was trimmed by 5 bases and J by 4 bases, leaving 23 bases between them. CDR3 loop: CASSGHEVVRKTYGYTF. CDR3 nucleotide sequence: TGTGCCAGCAGCGGACATGAGGTCGTTAGAAAGACCTATGGCTACACCTTC.

Turning to this clonotype: This may come from a read error, since a much larger clone is one base off. The V and J genes are TRBV3-1 and TRBJ2-7; D unclear. The J call is in doubt because the DNA end fits TRBJ2-5 better. The CDR3 loop spans 17 amino acids. Germline V gene data show CDR1 as LGHDT and CDR2 as YNNKEL (reference sequence). CDR3 coding DNA: TGTGCCAGCAGCAATCAGCGTCCCATTTCTTTCTTTGAGACCCAGTACTTC. Translating gives CASSNQRPISFFETQYF.

The chain has TRBV6-5 and TRBJ2-3; 7 nucleotides align to TRBD2. Per the germline V gene, CDR1 is MNHEY and CDR2 is SVGAGI. The CDR3 runs 15 residues. Unmatched junction bases numbered 12, after V lost 8 bases and J lost 4 bases. The CDR3 DNA reads TGTGCCAGCCCTTTGCCAGCGGGGCCCTCAGATACGCAGTATTTT. It codes for CASPLPAGPSDTQYF.

This clonotype has ten or more counts. The chain recombines TRBV5-3 with TRBJ1-2; D gene unclear. TRBV5-3 is an ORF, and what it does is uncertain. CDR3 size: 16 residues. Trimming removed 7 bases at V and 4 bases at J, with 23 bases between. The CDR3 DNA is TGTGCCAGACTCTGGCAAGTGGTGAGAAAGACCTATGGCTACACCTTC. Its translation: CARLWQVVRKTYGYTF.

This clonotype was seen repeatedly, ten times or more. The chain carries TRBV6-5 and TRBJ1-1; D not resolved. The V gene lost 7 bases and the J gene lost 3 bases, with 15 bases spanning the gap. CDR3 size: 14 residues. Germline V gene lookup returns CDR1 MNHEY and CDR2 SVGAGI. The CDR3 here is CASTPDPRDTEAFF. CDR3 nucleotide sequence: TGTGCCAGCACCCCGGACCCTCGGGACACTGAAGCTTTCTTT.

Note on this clonotype: A read error may explain this, as a much larger clone is one base away. This chain uses TRBV7-9 with TRBJ1-2, with 9 bases aligning to TRBD1. The CDR3 has 15 residues. Germline CDR1 SEHNR, CDR2 FQNEAQ (reference sequence). In DNA form, the CDR3 reads TGTGCCAGCAGCTCTAGGGGCGACAGGGGGTATGGCCACACCTTC. This encodes CASSSRGDRGYGHTF.

This clonotype appeared a single time. A much more abundant neighbour one base away suggests this may be a read error. V and J are TRBV29-1 and TRBJ2-7; no clear D gene. The germline V gene encodes CDR1 SQVTM and CDR2 ANQGSEA. The CDR3 is 15 residues long. Trimming took off 2 bases at V and 3 bases at J, with 17 bases between the two ends. As DNA, the CDR3 is TGCAGCGTTGAAAATAAACTGCTCGGCGGCTACGAGCAGTACTTC. This translates into CSVENKLLGGYEQYF.

The chain links TRBV6-2 or TRBV6-3 to TRBJ2-5, with 8 bases matching TRBD2. The CDR3 is 16 amino acids. Germline V lookup: CDR1 MNHEY, CDR2 SVGEGT. J gave up 4 bases and V 7 bases, and 14 bases lay outside the gene matches. CDR3 loop: CASKLRPGGRRETQYF. In DNA form, the CDR3 reads TGTGCCAGCAAACTTCGCCCAGGCGGGAGGAGAGAGACCCAGTACTTC.

For this clonotype: This may arise from a read error, as a much more abundant clone is one base away. V usage is TRBV28 and J usage is TRBJ2-2; no clear D gene. Deletions cut 3 bases from V and 7 bases from J, with 6 bases between. Germline CDR1 and CDR2: MDHEN and SYDVKM. The CDR3 length is 12 residues. CDR3 amino acids: CASSLMVGELFF. The CDR3 DNA reads as TGTGCCAGCAGTTTGATGGTCGGGGAGCTGTTTTTT.

The CDR3 bases are TGTGCCAGCTTGCAAAACAATAGTCGAAAGACCTATGGCTACACCTTC. As protein: CASLQNNSRKTYGYTF. The V call is TRBV5-6, the J call TRBJ1-2; D is unresolved. V lost 7 bases and J 4 bases, leaving 23 bases between the germline ends. Germline V gene lookup returns CDR1 SGHDT and CDR2 YYEEEE. This CDR3 is built from 16 residues. The variable domain in full, completed from reference TRBV5-6 and TRBJ1-2, reads DAGVTQSPTHLIKTRGQQVTLRCSPKSGHDTVSWYQQALGQGPQFIFQYYEEEERQRGNFPDRFSGHQFPNYSSELNVNALLLGDSALYLCASLQNNSRKTYGYTFGSGTRLTVV.

This clonotype was seen ten or more times. V gene TRBV28 combines with J gene TRBJ1-2; D is unclear. V was shortened by 7 bases and J by 4 bases, with 10 bases between the two germline ends. The CDR3 has 12 amino acids. Looked up from germline, CDR1 is MDHEN and CDR2 is SYDVKM. The CDR3 nucleotides read TGTGCCAGCAACCAACAGATCTATGGCTACACCTTC. Protein: CASNQQIYGYTF.

This clonotype showed up many times. This sequence joins TRBV6-2 or TRBV6-3 and TRBJ1-4; 8 bases line up with TRBD1. Germline loops: CDR1 MNHEY, CDR2 SVGEGT. The J segment lost 8 bases and the V segment lost 10 bases, leaving 9 bases of the junction unmatched. This CDR3 comprises 13 residues. The CDR3, as DNA: TGTGCCACCGGGACAGGCCCCTTGGAAAAACTGTTTTTT. It encodes CATGTGPLEKLFF.

The chain joins TRBV6-5 to TRBJ2-1; 11 bases are shared with TRBD2. CDR3 size: 16 residues. With V trimmed by 5 bases and J by 2 bases, 5 bases remained unmatched. Germline lookup yields CDR1 MNHEY and CDR2 SVGAGI. CDR3 DNA: TGTGCCAGCAGTGCATCACTAGCGGGGGCCTACAATGAGCAGTTCTTC. Its protein product is CASSASLAGAYNEQFF.

This clonotype came up many times. The rearrangement links TRBV5-1 to TRBJ1-1; D gene uncertain. This CDR3 is 15 amino acids long. CDR1 and CDR2 (germline): SGHRS, YFSETQ. Trimming cost V 0 bases and J 7 bases, with 16 bases left between them. CDR3 sequence (DNA): TGCGCCAGCAGCTTGGTTCCGGGCCAACGAGGTGAAGCTTTCTTT. Amino acids: CASSLVPGQRGEAFF.

The V gene is TRBV7-8, the J gene TRBJ1-2; D is unclear. CDR3 length: 17 residues. Germline V lookup: CDR1 SGHVS, CDR2 FQNEAQ. V gave up 5 bases and J gave up 4 bases, with 23 bases separating them. CDR3 region: CASSLQMFTLKTYGYTF. The CDR3 DNA reads TGTGCCAGCAGCCTGCAAATGTTTACCCTAAAGACCTATGGCTACACCTTC.

This clonotype was picked up one time. Its ends do not fully match the called genes, so a read error is possible. This rearrangement joins TRBV13 to TRBJ2-4, with unresolved D. The length of the CDR3 is 18 residues. The germline V gene has CDR1 PRHDT and CDR2 FYEKMQ (reference sequence). CDR3 loop: CASRGSQLCTRSGQRPDF. CDR3 DNA: TGTGCCAGCAGAGGGTCCCAGCTGTGTACAAGGTCGGGCCAACGTCCTGACTTC.

Ten or more counts support this clonotype. The chain couples TRBV4-1 to TRBJ2-1, with 14 bases matching TRBD2. The CDR3 spans 15 residues. Germline V CDR1 and CDR2: MGHRA, YSYEKL. With V trimmed by 3 bases and J by 9 bases, 4 bases remained unmatched. The CDR3 spells CASSQGTSGSVEQFF. The CDR3 DNA follows: TGCGCCAGCAGCCAGGGGACTAGCGGGAGTGTTGAGCAGTTCTTC.